This TCR beta chain was identified during a study of T-cell memory formation after mild COVID-19. Using its own MiXCR run on the 5' RACE reads, TCRdb lists one record per CDR3 protein. The repertoire has about 470,000 distinct CDR3 sequences, 18% of them found once; the top ten carry approximately 13%. Germline trimming cut 6 bases from V and 5 bases from J; bases unmatched to any gene: 5. The CDR3 loop spans 13 amino acids. The germline V gene encodes CDR1 MNHEY and CDR2 SVGAGI. This clonotype showed up just a few times. Sequencing input: PBMCs or a T cell subset sorted from them (not recorded which). The chain is built from TRBV6-5 and TRBJ2-7; TRBD1 aligns across 9 bases. The TCR comes from an adult woman who had mild COVID-19 (a few samples of this study predate the infection). Cell type and time point are not known. CDR3 loop: CASRSGTGNEQYF. CDR3 nucleotide sequence: TGTGCCAGCAGATCCGGGACAGGGAACGAGCAGTACTTC.